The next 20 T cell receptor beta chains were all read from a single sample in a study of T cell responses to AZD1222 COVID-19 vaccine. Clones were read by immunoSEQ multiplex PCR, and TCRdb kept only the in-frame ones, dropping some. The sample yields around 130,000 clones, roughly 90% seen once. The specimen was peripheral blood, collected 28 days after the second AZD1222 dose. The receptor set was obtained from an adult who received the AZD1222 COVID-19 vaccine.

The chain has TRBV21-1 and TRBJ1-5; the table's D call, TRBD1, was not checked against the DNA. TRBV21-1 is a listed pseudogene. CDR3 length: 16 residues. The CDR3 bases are TGTGCCAGCAACAGCAAATCGCAGTATAGCAATCAGCCCCAGCATTTT. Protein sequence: CASNSKSQYSNQPQHF.

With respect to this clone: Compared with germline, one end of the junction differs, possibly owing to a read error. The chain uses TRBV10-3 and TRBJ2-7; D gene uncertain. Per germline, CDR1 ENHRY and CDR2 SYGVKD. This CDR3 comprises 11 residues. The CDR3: CAISESINQVF. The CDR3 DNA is TGTGCCATCAGTGAGTCAATAAATCAGGTCTTC.

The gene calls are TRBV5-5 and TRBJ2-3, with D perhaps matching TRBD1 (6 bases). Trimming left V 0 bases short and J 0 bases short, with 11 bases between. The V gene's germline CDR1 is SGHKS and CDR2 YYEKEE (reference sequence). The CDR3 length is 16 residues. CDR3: CASSLARTASTDTQYF. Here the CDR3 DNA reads TGTGCCAGCAGCTTGGCAAGGACAGCTAGCACAGATACGCAGTATTTT.

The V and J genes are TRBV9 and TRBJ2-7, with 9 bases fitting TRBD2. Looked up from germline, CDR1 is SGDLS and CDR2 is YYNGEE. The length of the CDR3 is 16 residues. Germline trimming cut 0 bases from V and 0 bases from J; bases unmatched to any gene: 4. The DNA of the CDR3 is TGTGCCAGCAGCGTAGATTCTAGCGGGGCCTCCTACGAGCAGTACTTC. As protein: CASSVDSSGASYEQYF.

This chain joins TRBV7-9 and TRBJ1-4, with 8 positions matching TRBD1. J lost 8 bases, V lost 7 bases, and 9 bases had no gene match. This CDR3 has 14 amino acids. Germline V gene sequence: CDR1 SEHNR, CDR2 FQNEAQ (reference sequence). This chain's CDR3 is CASTQTGVLEKLFF. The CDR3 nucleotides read TGTGCCAGCACTCAGACAGGGGTGTTAGAAAAACTGTTTTTT.

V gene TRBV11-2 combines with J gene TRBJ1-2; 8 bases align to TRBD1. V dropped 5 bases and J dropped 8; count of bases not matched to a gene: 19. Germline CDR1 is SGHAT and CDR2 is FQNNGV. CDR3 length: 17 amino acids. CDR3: CASSQRTGWGVLRGYTF. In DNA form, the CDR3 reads TGTGCCAGCAGCCAAAGGACAGGGTGGGGCGTCTTGCGGGGCTACACCTTC.

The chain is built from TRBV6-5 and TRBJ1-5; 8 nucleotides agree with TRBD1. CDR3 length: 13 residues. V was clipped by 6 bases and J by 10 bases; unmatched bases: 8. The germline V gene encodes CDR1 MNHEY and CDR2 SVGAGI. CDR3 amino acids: CASSLGQEEPQHF. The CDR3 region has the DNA TGTGCCAGCAGCTTGGGACAGGAAGAACCCCAGCATTTT.

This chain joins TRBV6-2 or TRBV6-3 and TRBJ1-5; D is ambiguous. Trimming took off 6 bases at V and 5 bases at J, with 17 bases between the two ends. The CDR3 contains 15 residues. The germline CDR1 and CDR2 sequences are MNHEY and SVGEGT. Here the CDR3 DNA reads TGTGCCAGCAGCTCCGGCACACTCGGGGATCAGCCCCAGCATTTT. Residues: CASSSGTLGDQPQHF.

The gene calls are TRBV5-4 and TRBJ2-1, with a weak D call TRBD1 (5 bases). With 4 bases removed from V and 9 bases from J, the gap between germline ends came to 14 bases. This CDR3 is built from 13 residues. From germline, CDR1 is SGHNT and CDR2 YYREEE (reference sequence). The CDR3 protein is CASSPSTASEQFF. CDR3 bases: TGTGCCAGCAGCCCTTCGACAGCCAGTGAGCAGTTCTTC.

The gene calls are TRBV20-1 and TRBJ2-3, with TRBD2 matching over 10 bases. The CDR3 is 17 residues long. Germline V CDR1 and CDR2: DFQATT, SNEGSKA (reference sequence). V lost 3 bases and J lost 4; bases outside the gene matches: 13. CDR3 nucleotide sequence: TGCAGTGCTAGTTTGATGGCTAGCGGGAGCCGGCCAGATACGCAGTATTTT. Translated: CSASLMASGSRPDTQYF.

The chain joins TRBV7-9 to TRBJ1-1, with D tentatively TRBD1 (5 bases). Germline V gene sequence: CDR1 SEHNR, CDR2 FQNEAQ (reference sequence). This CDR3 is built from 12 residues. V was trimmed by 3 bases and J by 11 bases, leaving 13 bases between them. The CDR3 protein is CASSLGDLSAFF. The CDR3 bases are TGTGCCAGCAGCTTGGGGGACCTGTCCGCTTTCTTT.

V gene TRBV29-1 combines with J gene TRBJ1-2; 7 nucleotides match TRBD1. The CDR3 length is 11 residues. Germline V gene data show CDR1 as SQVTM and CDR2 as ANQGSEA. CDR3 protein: CISQTGYGYTF. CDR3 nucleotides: TGCATAAGCCAGACAGGGTATGGCTACACCTTC.

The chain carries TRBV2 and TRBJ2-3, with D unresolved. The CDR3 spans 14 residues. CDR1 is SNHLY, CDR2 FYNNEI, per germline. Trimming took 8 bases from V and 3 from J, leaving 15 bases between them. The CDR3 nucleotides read TGTGCCAGCCTACCCGGCATATTAACAGATACGCAGTATTTT. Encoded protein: CASLPGILTDTQYF.

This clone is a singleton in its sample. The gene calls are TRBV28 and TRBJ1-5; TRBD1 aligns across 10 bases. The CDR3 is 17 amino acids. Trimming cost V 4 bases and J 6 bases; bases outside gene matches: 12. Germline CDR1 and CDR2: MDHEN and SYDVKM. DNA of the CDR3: TGTGCCAGCAGTTACCCAAGGACAGGGGGAGCTAGTCAGCCCCAGCATTTT. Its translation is CASSYPRTGGASQPQHF.

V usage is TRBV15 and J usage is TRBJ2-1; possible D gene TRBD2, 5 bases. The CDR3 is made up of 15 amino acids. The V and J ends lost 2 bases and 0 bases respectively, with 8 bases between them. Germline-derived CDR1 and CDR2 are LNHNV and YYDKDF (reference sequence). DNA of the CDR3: TGTGCCACCAGCAGACGAGCGGACTCCTACAATGAGCAGTTCTTC. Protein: CATSRRADSYNEQFF.

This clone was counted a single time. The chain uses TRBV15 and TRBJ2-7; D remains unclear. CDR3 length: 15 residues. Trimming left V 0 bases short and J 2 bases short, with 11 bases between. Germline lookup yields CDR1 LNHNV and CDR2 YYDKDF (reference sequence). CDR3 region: CATSRDRHATYEQYF. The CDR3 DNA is TGTGCCACCAGCAGAGATAGGCATGCCACCTACGAGCAGTACTTC.

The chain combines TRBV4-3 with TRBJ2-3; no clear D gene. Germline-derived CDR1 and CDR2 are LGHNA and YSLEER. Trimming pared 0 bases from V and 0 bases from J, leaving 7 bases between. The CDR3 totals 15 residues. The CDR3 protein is CASSQDLPSTDTQYF. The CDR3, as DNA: TGCGCCAGCAGCCAAGATCTTCCTAGCACAGATACGCAGTATTTT.

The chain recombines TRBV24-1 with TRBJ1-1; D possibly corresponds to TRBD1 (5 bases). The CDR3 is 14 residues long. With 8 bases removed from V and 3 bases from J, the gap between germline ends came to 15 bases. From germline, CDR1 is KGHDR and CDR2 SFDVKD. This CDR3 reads CATNLLGGDTEAFF. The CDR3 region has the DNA TGTGCCACCAATTTACTCGGGGGGGACACTGAAGCTTTCTTT.

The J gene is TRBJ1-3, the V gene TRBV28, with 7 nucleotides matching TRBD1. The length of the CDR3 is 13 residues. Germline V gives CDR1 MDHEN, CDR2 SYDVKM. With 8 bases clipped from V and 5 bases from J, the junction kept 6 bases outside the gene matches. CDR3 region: CASGRGARNTIYF. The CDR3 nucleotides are TGTGCCAGCGGCAGGGGGGCAAGAAACACCATATATTTT.

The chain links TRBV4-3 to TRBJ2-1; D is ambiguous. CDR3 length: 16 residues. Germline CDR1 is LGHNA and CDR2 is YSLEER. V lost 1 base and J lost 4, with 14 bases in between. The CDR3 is CASSQAYIRDYNEQFF. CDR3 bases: TGCGCCAGCAGCCAAGCTTATATTAGGGATTACAATGAGCAGTTCTTC.